The sequence of this T cell receptor (beta chain) was determined in a study of blood T cell repertoires in COVID-19. Across the study: Donors in the United States, Italy and Spain gave samples during acute or convalescent COVID-19.

Original methodology: Estimation of nucleated cell counts relied on the amplification of reference gene primers. Libraries were prepared by immunoSEQ multiplex PCR; TCRdb keeps only in-frame clonotypes and omits some of them. From that table come the V and J calls and clone size; the DNA was used to work out D and trimming. The sample includes around 240,000 clones, 82% seen only once; the top ten take about 1.9%. CDR3 length: 14 amino acids. The specimen sequenced was peripheral blood. This sequence was found in a woman of 80 years or more with acute or convalescent COVID-19. The chain links TRBV21-1 to TRBJ2-1; the table calls TRBD2, which could not be checked here. TRBV21-1 is annotated as a pseudogene. The CDR3, as DNA: TGTGCCCTCGACGGGGGGGGGATCTACAATGAGCAGTTCTTC. As protein: CALDGGGIYNEQFF.